This T cell receptor (beta chain) was identified in a study of identical twins. Study-wide results and limits: Analyses of zero insertions could, in part, be confounded by invariant MAIT and iNKT cells. Twins shared out-of-frame alpha sequences with excess low generation probability.

V shed 1 base, J shed 5 bases, and the junction held 5 bases outside the gene matches. CDR1 and CDR2 from the germline V gene are DFQATT and SNEGSKA (reference sequence). This CDR3 spans 14 amino acids. Healthy Caucasians supplied all donations. Unique molecular identifiers were in the cDNA, with template-switch universal primer binding. MiXCR was run by TCRdb on the 5' RACE reads, yielding one entry per CDR3 protein. The table has around 1.7 million distinct CDR3 sequences, about 32% seen once. Comments on this clonotype: Its cognate antigen is unknown.

Sequences were obtained from cord blood. V is TRBV20-1 and J is TRBJ1-5; the match to TRBD1 covers 7 bases. The clonotype was recovered from a newborn girl in good health. CDR3: CSARVAGGDQPQHF. The CDR3 bases are TGCAGTGCTAGAGTTGCAGGGGGGGATCAGCCCCAGCATTTT.